This record concerns one T cell receptor (beta chain) sequence. The antigen remains undetermined. The source of the sample is a study of beta chain features in type 1 diabetes. Study background: Patient and healthy donor groups were alike in age, gender and cell yields. Regarding the study as a whole: Significant though moderate, a shortening of TCRB CDR3s appeared in all four CD4+ subsets of Type 1 diabetes patients.

Since all of the isolated RNA was reverse transcribed, expressed TCRB transcripts were what got sequenced. Here immunoSEQ multiplex PCR was the method, and the copy in TCRdb shows in-frame clones only, minus some. The repertoire consists of 250,000 to 400,000 clones, with less than 15% occurring once and the leading ten covering 5.5% to 7.5%. Germline CDR1 is MGHDK and CDR2 is SYGVNS. V shed 5 bases and J 3 bases; nucleotides not matched to a gene: 11. The CDR3 extends over 17 amino acids. The chain uses TRBV25-1 and TRBJ1-4, with 8 bases matching TRBD1. This TCR came from a man aged 25-45 years in good health. Sequencing was carried out using central memory CD4+ T cells from blood. CDR3 coding DNA: TGTGCCAGCAGTCCAGGACAGGGTGGCCGTTCTAATGAAAAACTGTTTTTT. This translates into CASSPGQGGRSNEKLFF.